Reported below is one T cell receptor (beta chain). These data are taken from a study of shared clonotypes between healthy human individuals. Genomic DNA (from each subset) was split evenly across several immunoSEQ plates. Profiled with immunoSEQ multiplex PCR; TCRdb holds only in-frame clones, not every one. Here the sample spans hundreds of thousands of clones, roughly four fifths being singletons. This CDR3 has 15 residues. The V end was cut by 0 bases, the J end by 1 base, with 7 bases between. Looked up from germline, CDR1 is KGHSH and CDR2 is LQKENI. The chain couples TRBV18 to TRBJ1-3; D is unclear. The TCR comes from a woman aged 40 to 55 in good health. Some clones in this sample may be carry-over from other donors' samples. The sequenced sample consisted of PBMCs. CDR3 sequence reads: CASSPPAESGNTIYF. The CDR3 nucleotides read TGTGCCAGCTCACCACCGGCAGAATCTGGAAACACCATATATTTT.